The 26 T cell receptor beta chains given below trace back to one sample, sequenced in a study of shared clonotypes between healthy human individuals. TCRdb's table, derived via immunoSEQ multiplex PCR, lists solely in-frame clones and lacks some. The sample holds roughly 1,500,000 clones; approximately 98% are singletons and the top ten take about 0.45%. The sample comprised naive CD4+ T cells sorted from blood. Subset of the sample: CD45RA+ positively selected. Receptor source: a man aged 30 to 45 in good health.

The rearrangement links TRBV7-8 to TRBJ2-7; 9 nucleotides agree with TRBD1. The V segment lost 5 bases and the J segment 0 bases; nucleotides outside the gene matches: 5. The CDR3 totals 15 residues. CDR1 is SGHVS and CDR2 is FQNEAQ in the germline V gene. Here the CDR3 reads CASSKMDRGSYEQYF. CDR3 bases: TGTGCCAGCAGCAAAATGGACAGGGGCTCCTACGAGCAGTACTTC.

This rearrangement joins TRBV25-1 to TRBJ2-7; 7 positions match TRBD1. V was clipped by 0 bases and J by 7 bases; unmatched bases: 9. The CDR3 spans 15 residues. CDR1 is MGHDK and CDR2 is SYGVNS in the germline V gene. The CDR3 region is CASSEYGQDSREQYF. CDR3 in DNA: TGTGCCAGCAGTGAATACGGACAGGATTCGAGGGAGCAGTACTTC.

The DNA of the CDR3 is TGTGCCAGCAGCAATCCTCCGGGACAGGCCAAAGAGACCCAGTACTTC. It specifies CASSNPPGQAKETQYF. J is TRBJ2-5 and V is TRBV5-5; the match to TRBD1 covers 8 bases. V gave up 4 bases and J gave up 3 bases; unmatched junction bases: 11. The CDR3 sequence is 16 residues long. In germline, CDR1 is SGHKS, CDR2 YYEKEE (reference sequence).

The V gene is TRBV11-2, the J gene TRBJ1-1; no clear D. Trimming removed 3 bases from V and 0 bases from J, with 8 bases in between. CDR1 is SGHAT and CDR2 is FQNNGV in the germline V gene. This CDR3 spans 14 amino acids. The CDR3: CASSLGTMNTEAFF. DNA for the CDR3: TGTGCCAGCAGCTTGGGTACAATGAACACTGAAGCTTTCTTT.

As to this clone: The identical CDR3 is also encoded by other nucleotide sequences in the sample. The chain has TRBV5-4 and TRBJ2-2, with 7 nucleotides matching TRBD1. This CDR3 has 15 amino acids. The ends lost 5 bases at V and 0 bases at J; junction bases unmatched: 4. Per germline, CDR1 SGHNT and CDR2 YYREEE (reference sequence). The CDR3 loop is CASSAGTANTGELFF. The CDR3 nucleotides are TGTGCCAGCAGTGCCGGGACAGCGAACACCGGGGAGCTGTTTTTT.

This chain connects TRBV2 to TRBJ2-1, with TRBD1 matching 9 bases. Germline-derived CDR1 and CDR2 are SNHLY and FYNNEI. J lost 8 bases, V lost 10 bases, and 9 bases had no gene match. There are 13 residues in the CDR3. CDR3 residues: CATRRDRVDEQFF. In nucleotides, the CDR3 is TGTGCCACCAGACGGGACAGGGTCGATGAGCAGTTCTTC.

This sequence joins TRBV18 and TRBJ1-1; no firm D call. This CDR3 is built from 14 residues. V gave up 1 base and J gave up 4 bases, with 10 bases separating them. Germline-derived CDR1 and CDR2 are KGHSH and LQKENI. The CDR3 DNA follows: TGTGCCAGCTCACCACAGAAGCTGGGCACTGAAGCTTTCTTT. Residues: CASSPQKLGTEAFF.

The V and J genes are TRBV6-1 and TRBJ2-4, with D maybe TRBD1 (5 bases). The CDR3 is 14 amino acids. Trimming took off 4 bases at V and 0 bases at J, with 7 bases between the two ends. Germline V gene lookup returns CDR1 MNHNS and CDR2 SASEGT. CDR3 sequence (DNA): TGTGCCAGCAGTGGGGGCGTAGCCAAAAACATTCAGTACTTC. As protein: CASSGGVAKNIQYF.

This clone was picked up one time. The J gene is TRBJ2-5, the V gene TRBV15; TRBD1 or TRBD2 may be the D gene (6 bases each). Trimming shortened V by 5 bases and J by 1 base, and 14 bases separated the two germline ends. CDR1 LNHNV and CDR2 YYDKDF come from the germline V gene (reference sequence). This CDR3 comprises 15 residues. CDR3 sequence: CATSGGRRGQETQYF. For the CDR3, the DNA is TGTGCCACCAGCGGGGGGCGGAGGGGCCAAGAGACCCAGTACTTC.

The chain couples TRBV27 to TRBJ1-1; no reliable D call. Germline lookup yields CDR1 MNHEY and CDR2 SMNVEV (reference sequence). V was trimmed by 5 bases and J by 0 bases, leaving 16 bases between them. The CDR3 runs to 16 residues. The CDR3 here is CASSPRTDRMNTEAFF. CDR3 DNA: TGTGCCAGCAGTCCCCGAACGGACCGTATGAACACTGAAGCTTTCTTT.

Worth noting for this clone: Distinct nucleotide sequences in the sample also encode this CDR3. The rearrangement joins TRBV7-2 to TRBJ1-4; D is uncertain. The CDR3 is 15 amino acids. V lost 1 base, J lost 0 bases, and 6 bases lay in between. Germline V gene data show CDR1 as SGHTA and CDR2 as FQGNSA. CDR3 loop: CASSLEGTTNEKLFF. Here the CDR3 DNA reads TGTGCCAGCAGCTTAGAGGGAACAACTAATGAAAAACTGTTTTTT.

This clone was recorded once. One junction end disagrees with the germline gene, perhaps due to a read error. The rearrangement joins TRBV10-2 to TRBJ1-1; 9 bases agree with TRBD1. Germline V CDR1 and CDR2: WSHSY, SAAADI. The CDR3 is 14 amino acids. The CDR3 here is CAITTDRGAPEAFF. The CDR3 DNA follows: TGTGCCATCACGACCGACAGGGGGGCCCCCGAAGCTTTCTTT.

The chain is built from TRBV7-9 and TRBJ2-2; D uncertain. Trimming took off 5 bases at V and 7 bases at J, with 11 bases between the two ends. The length of the CDR3 is 13 residues. Germline values: CDR1 SEHNR, CDR2 FQNEAQ (reference sequence). The CDR3 DNA is TGTGCCAGCAGCCCCAGCGAGGTCGGGGAGCTGTTTTTT. Residues: CASSPSEVGELFF.

V and J are TRBV18 and TRBJ2-1; 13 positions agree with TRBD2. V trimming: 6 bases; J trimming: 7 bases; junction bases outside the gene matches: 6. Looked up from germline, CDR1 is KGHSH and CDR2 is LQKENI. The CDR3 has 15 residues. CDR3 coding DNA: TGTGCCAGCTCCGGACTAGCGGGAGCCTCTAATGAGCAGTTCTTC. Translation: CASSGLAGASNEQFF. Combining the CDR3 with reference TRBV18 and TRBJ2-1 gives the whole variable domain NAGVMQNPRHLVRRRGQEARLRCSPMKGHSHVYWYRQLPEEGLKFMVYLQKENIIDESGMPKERFSAEFPKEGPSILRIQQVVRGDSAAYFCASSGLAGASNEQFFGPGTRLTVL.

The chain employs TRBV11-3 and TRBJ1-1; TRBD1 aligns across 7 bases. Germline lookup yields CDR1 SGHNT and CDR2 YENEEA. Unmatched junction bases numbered 6, after V lost 3 bases and J lost 8 bases. This CDR3 contains 13 residues. CDR3 amino acids: CASSLDRDREAFF. CDR3 in DNA: TGTGCCAGCAGCTTGGACCGGGACAGAGAAGCTTTCTTT.

The V gene is TRBV2, the J gene TRBJ2-1, with a tentative D call TRBD2 (5 bases). Trimming pared 6 bases from V and 3 bases from J, leaving 9 bases between. The germline CDR1 and CDR2 sequences are SNHLY and FYNNEI. CDR3 length: 13 amino acids. The CDR3 DNA is TGTGCCAGCAGCGCGACTAACTACAATGAGCAGTTCTTC. Translated: CASSATNYNEQFF.

This chain uses TRBV5-5 with TRBJ2-3; the D is unclear. V was clipped by 1 base and J by 6 bases, with 12 bases between them. Germline-derived CDR1 and CDR2 are SGHKS and YYEKEE (reference sequence). The CDR3 is 14 residues long. Here the CDR3 reads CASSLTQNLDTQYF. The CDR3 nucleotides read TGTGCCAGCAGCTTGACCCAGAACCTCGATACGCAGTATTTT.

The rearrangement joins TRBV6-1 to TRBJ1-5, with D perhaps TRBD1 (6 bases). The CDR3 is 15 residues long. Germline V gene lookup returns CDR1 MNHNS and CDR2 SASEGT. CDR3 protein: CDPHEGDGSNQPQHF. For the CDR3, the DNA is TGTGATCCCCACGAGGGGGATGGGAGCAATCAGCCCCAGCATTTT.

The J gene is TRBJ1-1, the V gene TRBV7-9, with D possibly TRBD1 on 5 matching bases. Germline V gene data show CDR1 as SEHNR and CDR2 as FQNEAQ (reference sequence). V dropped 4 bases and J dropped 2 bases, with 11 bases sitting between them. The CDR3 sequence is 14 residues long. The CDR3 bases are TGTGCCAGCAGCTCTAGACAGATCAACACTGAAGCTTTCTTT. Translation gives CASSSRQINTEAFF.

This chain joins TRBV30 and TRBJ1-2; D not certain. The CDR3 covers 10 residues. Per germline, CDR1 GTSNPN and CDR2 SVGIG (reference sequence). V was cut by 2 bases and J by 8 bases, with 6 bases left in between. The CDR3 here is CAWSTTGYTF. The DNA for the CDR3 is TGTGCCTGGAGTACGACAGGCTACACCTTC.

The chain has TRBV19 and TRBJ2-1, with D tentatively TRBD1 or TRBD2 (5 bases each). This CDR3 has 12 residues. Per germline, CDR1 LNHDA and CDR2 SQIVND (reference sequence). The V end was cut by 1 base, the J end by 8 bases, with 6 bases between. CDR3 nucleotide sequence: TGTGCCAGTAGTATAGGAGGGGATGAGCAGTTCTTC. It yields the protein CASSIGGDEQFF.

This clone is a singleton in its sample. In DNA, the CDR3 is TGCGCCAGCACATTCTACTTTTCAATCAACACAGATACGCAGTATTTT. This codes for CASTFYFSINTDTQYF. The V call is TRBV5-1, the J call TRBJ2-3; no clear D gene. Trimming left V 6 bases short and J 2 bases short, with 19 bases between. CDR3 length equals 16 residues. CDR1 is SGHRS, CDR2 YFSETQ, per germline. Supplemented by reference TRBV5-1 and TRBJ2-3, the full variable domain reads KAGVTQTPRYLIKTRGQQVTLSCSPISGHRSVSWYQQTPGQGLQFLFEYFSETQRNKGNFPGRFSGRQFSNSRSEMNVSTLELGDSALYLCASTFYFSINTDTQYFGPGTRLTVL.

The chain couples TRBV5-3 to TRBJ2-6; D unresolved. Being an ORF, TRBV5-3 has a function that is uncertain. With 0 bases removed from V and 0 bases from J, the gap between germline ends came to 16 bases. The CDR3 has 19 residues. The CDR3 region has the DNA TGTGCCAGAAGCTTGGGGGCAGACCCCTCCTTCTCTGGGGCCAACGTCCTGACTTTC. It specifies CARSLGADPSFSGANVLTF.

The rearrangement uses TRBV4-1 and TRBJ1-1, with TRBD1 as a possible D gene (6 bases). V was clipped by 1 base and J by 9 bases, with 15 bases between them. This CDR3 is 14 amino acids long. Germline lookup yields CDR1 MGHRA and CDR2 YSYEKL. The CDR3 DNA reads TGCGCCAGCAGCCAAGCAATCGGACAGTCCAAAGCTTTCTTT. It is translated as CASSQAIGQSKAFF.

This clone was seen just once. V gene TRBV7-9 combines with J gene TRBJ1-1, with 8 nucleotides matching TRBD1. V shed 2 bases, J shed 0 bases, and the junction held 14 bases outside the gene matches. CDR1 is SEHNR and CDR2 is FQNEAQ in the germline V gene (reference sequence). The CDR3 sequence is 19 residues long. The CDR3 region is CASSLPNRDRRFMNTEAFF. CDR3 DNA sequence: TGTGCCAGCAGCTTACCTAACCGGGACAGGAGATTCATGAACACTGAAGCTTTCTTT.

CDR3: CASSPIGSTSTDTQYF. The CDR3 DNA reads TGTGCCAGCTCACCAATCGGGAGTACTAGCACAGATACGCAGTATTTT. This chain uses TRBV18 with TRBJ2-3; a possible D gene is TRBD2 (6 bases). This CDR3 is 16 amino acids long. Deletions cut 2 bases from V and 0 bases from J, with 12 bases between. Germline V gene data show CDR1 as KGHSH and CDR2 as LQKENI.